One and the same sample provided the 19 T cell receptor beta chains below, sequenced in a study of monozygotic twins with cystic fibrosis. Assay used: immunoSEQ multiplex PCR; TCRdb lists only in-frame clones, some missing. The table shows over 9,500 clones, with roughly 96% occurring only once. The sequenced sample consisted of blood. The receptors derive from a boy younger than 18 with cystic fibrosis.

The V and J genes are TRBV6-5 and TRBJ2-7; unclear D gene. This CDR3 spans 14 amino acids. Germline-derived CDR1 and CDR2 are MNHEY and SVGAGI. V shed 6 bases and J shed 3 bases, with 15 bases lying between them. CDR3: CASRMAVGFYEQYF. The CDR3, as DNA: TGTGCCAGCAGGATGGCGGTCGGGTTCTACGAGCAGTACTTC.

This clone was seen a single time. This chain links TRBV6-1 with TRBJ2-1; the match to TRBD1 covers 9 bases. V lost 8 bases to trimming and J lost 7 bases; unmatched junction nucleotides: 12. The CDR3 covers 15 residues. Per the germline V gene, CDR1 is MNHNS and CDR2 is SASEGT. The DNA for the CDR3 is TGTGCCAGCCTCCTGCCGGGACAGGGTGGTAATGAGCAGTTCTTC. Translation gives CASLLPGQGGNEQFF.

The genes are TRBV5-4 and TRBJ1-1; maybe TRBD1 (5 bases). This CDR3 is built from 13 residues. The V gene's germline CDR1 is SGHNT and CDR2 YYREEE (reference sequence). Trimming left V 5 bases short and J 1 base short, with 9 bases between. Here the CDR3 DNA reads TGTGCCAGCAGTTCGGACACGAACACTGAAGCTTTCTTT. This encodes CASSSDTNTEAFF.

This chain connects TRBV6-1 to TRBJ1-1; D is possibly TRBD1 (5 bases). The V end was cut by 7 bases, the J end by 5 bases, with 20 bases between. Germline loops: CDR1 MNHNS, CDR2 SASEGT. The CDR3 has 15 amino acids. This CDR3 reads CASIFLGGSQTEAFF. The CDR3 DNA sequence: TGTGCCAGCATTTTCCTGGGGGGAAGTCAAACTGAAGCTTTCTTT.

The V gene is TRBV4-2, the J gene TRBJ1-4; D is unresolved. This CDR3 comprises 16 residues. V lost 5 bases and J 8 bases, leaving 21 bases between the germline ends. The germline V gene has CDR1 LGHNA and CDR2 YNFKEQ. The CDR3 reads CASSEDQVPEEEKLFF. The CDR3 nucleotides read TGTGCCAGCAGCGAGGACCAGGTCCCTGAGGAGGAAAAACTGTTTTTT.

The chain is built from TRBV11-1 and TRBJ1-2; D call uncertain. The CDR3 spans 13 residues. Germline V lookup: CDR1 SGHAT, CDR2 FQDESV (reference sequence). The V end lost 2 bases, the J end lost 1 base, and 5 bases lay between the germline ends. The chain's CDR3 is CASSLNFNYGYTF. CDR3 DNA sequence: TGTGCCAGCAGCTTAAACTTTAACTATGGCTACACCTTC.

The CDR3 coding sequence is TGTGCCAGCAGCGATCCGGGACTAGCGGGAGCGTACAATGAGCAGTTCTTC. Amino acids: CASSDPGLAGAYNEQFF. J is TRBJ2-1 and V is TRBV25-1; the match to TRBD2 covers 14 bases. Germline V gene data show CDR1 as MGHDK and CDR2 as SYGVNS. The J segment lost 4 bases and the V segment lost 6 bases, leaving 8 bases of the junction unmatched. The length of the CDR3 is 17 residues.

This clone appeared a single time. The chain is built from TRBV4-1 and TRBJ1-2; D might be TRBD1 (5 bases). The CDR3 extends over 14 amino acids. Trimming removed 4 bases at V and 4 bases at J, with 13 bases between. The germline gives CDR1 MGHRA, CDR2 YSYEKL. CDR3 residues: CASSRDPGSYGYTF. The CDR3, as DNA: TGCGCCAGCAGCCGGGACCCGGGGAGCTATGGCTACACCTTC.

The chain couples TRBV9 to TRBJ2-1; TRBD2 matches at 13 bases. The CDR3 covers 16 residues. Per the germline V gene, CDR1 is SGDLS and CDR2 is YYNGEE. Trimming removed 4 bases from V and 8 bases from J; junction bases left unmatched: 9. The CDR3 sequence is CASSMPGLAGLDEQFF. CDR3 DNA: TGTGCCAGCAGCATGCCGGGACTAGCGGGATTGGATGAGCAGTTCTTC.

The gene calls are TRBV19 and TRBJ2-5; the D gene is possibly TRBD2 (5 bases). Germline CDR1 reads LNHDA; CDR2 reads SQIVND (reference sequence). With 5 bases removed from V and 4 bases from J, the gap between germline ends came to 8 bases. The CDR3 is 12 amino acids. For the CDR3, the DNA is TGTGCCAGTAGTTTACGGGGAGAGACCCAGTACTTC. This sequence encodes CASSLRGETQYF.

This clone has just one count. V gene TRBV2 combines with J gene TRBJ2-2; 7 bases fit TRBD1. CDR3 length: 15 residues. CDR1 and CDR2 (germline): SNHLY, FYNNEI. V shed 4 bases, J shed 7 bases, and the junction held 9 bases outside the gene matches. DNA of the CDR3: TGTGCCAGCAGTGTAAACAGGGGAACGGGCGGGGAGCTGTTTTTT. Protein sequence: CASSVNRGTGGELFF.

The chain has TRBV28 and TRBJ1-1; no definite D call. From germline, CDR1 is MDHEN and CDR2 SYDVKM. This CDR3 is built from 15 residues. V was clipped by 1 base and J by 1 base, with 10 bases between them. CDR3 protein: CASSLYYQKNTEAFF. The CDR3 region has the DNA TGTGCCAGCAGTTTATATTACCAGAAGAACACTGAAGCTTTCTTT.

This chain joins TRBV2 and TRBJ1-1, with D perhaps TRBD1 (5 bases). CDR1 SNHLY and CDR2 FYNNEI come from the germline V gene. Trimming removed 5 bases from V and 2 bases from J, with 9 bases in between. The CDR3 extends over 13 amino acids. The CDR3 loop is CASSKDTNTEAFF. The CDR3 DNA reads as TGTGCCAGCAGTAAGGACACTAACACTGAAGCTTTCTTT.

The chain links TRBV29-1 to TRBJ1-1; D unresolved. Trimming took 6 bases from V and 4 from J, leaving 18 bases between them. CDR3 length equals 14 residues. Germline assignment: CDR1 SQVTM and CDR2 ANQGSEA. The CDR3 loop reads CSVILRALSTEAFF. For the CDR3, the DNA is TGCAGCGTCATACTTAGGGCACTAAGCACTGAAGCTTTCTTT. Looking up the rest from reference TRBV29-1 and TRBJ1-1 gives the full variable domain: SAVISQKPSRDICQRGTSLTIQCQVDSQVTMMFWYRQQPGQSLTLIATANQGSEATYESGFVIDKFPISRPNLTFSTLTVSNMSPEDSSIYLCSVILRALSTEAFFGQGTRLTVV.

The chain joins TRBV7-9 to TRBJ2-3; D ambiguous. Trimming stripped 8 bases from V and 2 bases from J, with 8 bases between. Per the germline V gene, CDR1 is SEHNR and CDR2 is FQNEAQ (reference sequence). The CDR3 runs 12 residues. In DNA form, the CDR3 reads TGTGCCAGCTTATGGCACACAGATACGCAGTATTTT. This encodes CASLWHTDTQYF. The entire variable domain, with the rest obtained from reference TRBV7-9 and TRBJ2-3, is as follows: DTGVSQNPRHKITKRGQNVTFRCDPISEHNRLYWYRQTLGQGPEFLTYFQNEAQLEKSRLLSDRFSAERPKGSFSTLEIQRTEQGDSAMYLCASLWHTDTQYFGPGTRLTVL.

The rearrangement links TRBV28 to TRBJ1-3, with D uncertain. CDR3 length: 15 residues. Germline assignment: CDR1 MDHEN and CDR2 SYDVKM. V lost 8 bases, J lost 4 bases, and 18 bases lay in between. CDR3 amino acids: CASFRLGSPGNTIYF. Here the CDR3 DNA reads TGTGCCAGCTTTCGTCTAGGCAGTCCAGGAAACACCATATATTTT.

The chain uses TRBV29-1 and TRBJ2-1; D call uncertain. There are 12 residues in the CDR3. Germline V gives CDR1 SQVTM, CDR2 ANQGSEA. Between the trimmed V and J ends, which lost 5 bases and 10 bases, there was a span of 15 bases. CDR3 in DNA: TGCAGCGTTTCTCTGTTAGGACCCGAGCAGTTCTTC. It yields the protein CSVSLLGPEQFF.

The chain combines TRBV7-8 with TRBJ2-5, with 10 bases identical to TRBD1. The CDR3 covers 15 residues. The V segment lost 5 bases and the J segment 3 bases; nucleotides outside the gene matches: 6. The germline V gene has CDR1 SGHVS and CDR2 FQNEAQ. CDR3 sequence reads: CASSRDRGRKETQYF. The CDR3, as DNA: TGTGCCAGCAGCAGGGACAGGGGACGAAAAGAGACCCAGTACTTC.

The rearrangement links TRBV5-4 to TRBJ2-1; the D is unclear. The V gene lost 2 bases and the J gene lost 7 bases, with 10 bases spanning the gap. The CDR3 length is 13 residues. In germline, CDR1 is SGHNT, CDR2 YYREEE (reference sequence). The CDR3, as DNA: TGTGCCAGCAGCTTCGGCGCCAGGAATGAGCAGTTCTTC. This codes for CASSFGARNEQFF.